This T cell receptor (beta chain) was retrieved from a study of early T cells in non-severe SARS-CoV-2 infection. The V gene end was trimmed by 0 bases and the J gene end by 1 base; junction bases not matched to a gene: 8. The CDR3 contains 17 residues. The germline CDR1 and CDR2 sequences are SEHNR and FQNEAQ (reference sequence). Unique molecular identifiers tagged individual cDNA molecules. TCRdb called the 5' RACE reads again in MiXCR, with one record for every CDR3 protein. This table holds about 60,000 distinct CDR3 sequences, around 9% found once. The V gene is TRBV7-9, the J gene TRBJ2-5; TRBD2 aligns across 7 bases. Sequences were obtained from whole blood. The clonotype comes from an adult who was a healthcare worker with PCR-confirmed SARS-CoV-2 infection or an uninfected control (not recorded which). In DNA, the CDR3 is TGTGCCAGCAGCTTAGCAGCTAGCGGAAGAGTCCAAGAGACCCAGTACTTC. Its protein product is CASSLAASGRVQETQYF.